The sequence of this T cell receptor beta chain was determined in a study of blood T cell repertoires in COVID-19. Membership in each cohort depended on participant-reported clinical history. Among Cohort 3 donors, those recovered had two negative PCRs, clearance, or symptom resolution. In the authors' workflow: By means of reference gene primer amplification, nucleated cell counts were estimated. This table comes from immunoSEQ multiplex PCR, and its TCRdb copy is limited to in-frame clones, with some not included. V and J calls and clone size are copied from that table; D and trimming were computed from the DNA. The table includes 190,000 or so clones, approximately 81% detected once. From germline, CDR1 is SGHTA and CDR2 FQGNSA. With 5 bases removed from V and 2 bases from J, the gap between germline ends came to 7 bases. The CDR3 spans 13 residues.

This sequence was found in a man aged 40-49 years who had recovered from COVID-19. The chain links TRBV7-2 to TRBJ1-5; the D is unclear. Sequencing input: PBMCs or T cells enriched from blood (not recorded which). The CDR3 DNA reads TGTGCCAGCAGCCACGGGGGCAATCAGCCCCAGCATTTT. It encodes CASSHGGNQPQHF.